This T cell receptor beta chain was obtained from a study of CD4+ T cells in melanoma. General observations from the study: A reported correlation linked neoantigen-specific CD4+ T cells to CD8+, macrophage and B cell function. In melanoma, neoantigen-specific CD4+ T cells reportedly differed in differentiation state.

Concerning this clone itself: The antigen is undetermined.

V was shortened by 1 base and J by 3 bases, with 9 bases between the two germline ends. This CDR3 is 15 amino acids long. CDR1 is SGHTA, CDR2 FQGNSA, per germline. Clones were read by immunoSEQ multiplex PCR, and TCRdb kept only the in-frame ones, dropping some. The profile shows some 47,000 clones, roughly nine tenths of them singletons. The sequence derives from a human donor with melanoma. What was sequenced was peripheral blood. The chain couples TRBV7-2 to TRBJ1-4; the D is unclear. CDR3 region: CASSLVRSANEKLFF. The CDR3 DNA reads TGTGCCAGCAGCTTAGTGCGCAGCGCTAATGAAAAACTGTTTTTT.